This record looks at one T cell receptor beta chain sequence and its context. Germline CDR1 and CDR2: SGHVS and FQNEAQ. Trimming stripped 5 bases from V and 5 bases from J, with 22 bases between. This CDR3 spans 17 amino acids. Clones were read by immunoSEQ multiplex PCR, and TCRdb kept only the in-frame ones, dropping some. Here the sample spans under 100,000 clones, 75% to 85% being singletons. This sample is drawn from a study of glioma-infiltrating T cells after dendritic cell vaccination. The chain employs TRBV7-8 and TRBJ2-1; D might be TRBD2 (6 bases). The input for sequencing was blood, taken before dendritic cell vaccination. This receptor was obtained from a human donor with glioblastoma. This chain's CDR3 is CASSQWTQAGLNNEQFF. The CDR3 coding sequence is TGTGCCAGCAGCCAGTGGACCCAGGCGGGACTGAACAATGAGCAGTTCTTC.